This T cell receptor beta chain was found in a study of control samples from healthy donors and cancer patients. The CDR3 is made up of 13 amino acids. Trimming took off 2 bases at V and 1 base at J, with 6 bases between the two ends. The germline gives CDR1 SGHTS, CDR2 YDEGEE. Clones were sequenced by immunoSEQ multiplex PCR, and TCRdb holds only the in-frame ones, with some missing. This table holds almost 95,000 clones, roughly nine tenths found once. The TCR sequence derives from a woman under 30 in good health. Sample: blood. The chain joins TRBV5-8 to TRBJ1-1; D call uncertain. CDR3 in amino acids: CASSFPTNTEAFF. The DNA for the CDR3 is TGTGCCAGCAGCTTTCCCACGAACACTGAAGCTTTCTTT.